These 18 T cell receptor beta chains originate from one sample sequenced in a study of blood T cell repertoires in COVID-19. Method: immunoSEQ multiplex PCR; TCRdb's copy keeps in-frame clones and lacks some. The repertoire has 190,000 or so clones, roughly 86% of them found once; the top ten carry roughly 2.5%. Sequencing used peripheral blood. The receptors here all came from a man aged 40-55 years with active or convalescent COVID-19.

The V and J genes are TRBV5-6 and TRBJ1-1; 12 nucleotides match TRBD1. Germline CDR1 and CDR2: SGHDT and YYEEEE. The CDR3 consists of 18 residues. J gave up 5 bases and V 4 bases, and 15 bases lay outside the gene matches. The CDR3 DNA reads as TGTGCCAGCAGCACAACCGGGACAGGGGGCGTGAGATGGACTGAAGCTTTCTTT. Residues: CASSTTGTGGVRWTEAFF.

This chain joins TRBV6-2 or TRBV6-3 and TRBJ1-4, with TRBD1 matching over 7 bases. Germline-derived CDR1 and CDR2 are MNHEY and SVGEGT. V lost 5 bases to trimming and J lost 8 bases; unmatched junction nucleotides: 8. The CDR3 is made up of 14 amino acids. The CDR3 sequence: CASSTGRGHEKLFF. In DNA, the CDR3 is TGTGCCAGCAGTACCGGGAGGGGGCACGAAAAACTGTTTTTT.

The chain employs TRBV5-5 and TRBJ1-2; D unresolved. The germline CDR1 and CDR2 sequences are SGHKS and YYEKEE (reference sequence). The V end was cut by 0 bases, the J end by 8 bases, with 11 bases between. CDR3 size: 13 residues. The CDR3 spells CASSLGLVLGYTF. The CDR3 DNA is TGTGCCAGCAGCTTGGGGCTTGTTCTGGGCTACACCTTC.

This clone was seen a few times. CDR3 protein: CASSQATRNEQYF. CDR3 DNA: TGCGCCAGCAGCCAGGCGACGAGGAACGAGCAGTACTTC. The rearrangement links TRBV4-3 to TRBJ2-7; D uncertain. V dropped 3 bases and J dropped 5 bases, with 11 bases sitting between them. The CDR3 is made up of 13 amino acids. CDR1 LGHNA and CDR2 YSLEER come from the germline V gene.

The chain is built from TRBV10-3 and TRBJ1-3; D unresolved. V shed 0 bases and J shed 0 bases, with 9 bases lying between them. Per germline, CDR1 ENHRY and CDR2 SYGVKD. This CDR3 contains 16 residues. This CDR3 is CAISESTGNSGNTIYF. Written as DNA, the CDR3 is TGTGCCATCAGTGAGTCCACGGGGAACTCTGGAAACACCATATATTTT.

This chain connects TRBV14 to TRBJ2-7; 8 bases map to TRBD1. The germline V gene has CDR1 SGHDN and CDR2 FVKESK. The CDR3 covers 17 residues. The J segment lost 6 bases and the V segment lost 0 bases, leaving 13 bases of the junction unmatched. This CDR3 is CASSQDRPGQAFGEQYF. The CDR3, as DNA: TGTGCCAGCAGCCAAGATCGCCCGGGACAGGCTTTCGGCGAGCAGTACTTC.

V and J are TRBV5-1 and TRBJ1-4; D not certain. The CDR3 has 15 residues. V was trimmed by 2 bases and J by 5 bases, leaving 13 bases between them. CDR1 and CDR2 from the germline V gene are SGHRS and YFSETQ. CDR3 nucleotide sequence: TGCGCCAGCAGCTTCATATCGGGGAAGAATGAAAAACTGTTTTTT. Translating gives CASSFISGKNEKLFF.

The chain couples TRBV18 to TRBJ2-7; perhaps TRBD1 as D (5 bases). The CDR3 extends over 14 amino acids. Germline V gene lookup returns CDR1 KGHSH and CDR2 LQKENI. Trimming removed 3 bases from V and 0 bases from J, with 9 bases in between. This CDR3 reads CASSPQGGSYEQYF. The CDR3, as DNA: TGTGCCAGCTCACCTCAGGGCGGCTCCTACGAGCAGTACTTC. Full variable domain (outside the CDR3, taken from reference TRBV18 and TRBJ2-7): NAGVMQNPRHLVRRRGQEARLRCSPMKGHSHVYWYRQLPEEGLKFMVYLQKENIIDESGMPKERFSAEFPKEGPSILRIQQVVRGDSAAYFCASSPQGGSYEQYFGPGTRLTVT.

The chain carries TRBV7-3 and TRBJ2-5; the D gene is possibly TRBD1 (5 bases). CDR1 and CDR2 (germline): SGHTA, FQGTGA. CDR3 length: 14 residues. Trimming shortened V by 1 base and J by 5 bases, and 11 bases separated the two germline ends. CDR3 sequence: CASSLRASGETQYF. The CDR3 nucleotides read TGTGCCAGCAGCTTAAGGGCGTCAGGGGAGACCCAGTACTTC.

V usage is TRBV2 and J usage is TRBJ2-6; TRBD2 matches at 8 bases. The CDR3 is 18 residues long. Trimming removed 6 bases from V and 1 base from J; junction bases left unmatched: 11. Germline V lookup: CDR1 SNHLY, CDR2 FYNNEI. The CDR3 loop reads CASSPFRGGRSGANVLTF. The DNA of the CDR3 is TGTGCCAGCAGCCCCTTTCGGGGGGGCCGGTCTGGGGCCAACGTCCTGACTTTC. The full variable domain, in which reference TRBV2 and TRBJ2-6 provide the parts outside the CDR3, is EPEVTQTPSHQVTQMGQEVILRCVPISNHLYFYWYRQILGQKVEFLVSFYNNEISEKSEIFDDQFSVERPDGSNFTLKIRSTKLEDSAMYFCASSPFRGGRSGANVLTFGAGSRLTVL.

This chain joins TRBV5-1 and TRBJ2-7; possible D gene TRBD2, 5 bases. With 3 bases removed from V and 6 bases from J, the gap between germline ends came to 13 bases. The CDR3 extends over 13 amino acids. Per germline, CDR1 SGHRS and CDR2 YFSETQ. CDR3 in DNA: TGCGCCAGCAGCTATGGTGTAGGGAGCGAGCAGTACTTC. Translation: CASSYGVGSEQYF.

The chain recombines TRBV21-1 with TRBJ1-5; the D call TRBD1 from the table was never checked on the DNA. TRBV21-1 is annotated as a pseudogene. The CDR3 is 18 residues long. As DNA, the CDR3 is TGTGCCAGCAGCAATAACAGGGGGGCGAGAGACGGCAATCAGCCCCAGCATTTT. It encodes CASSNNRGARDGNQPQHF.

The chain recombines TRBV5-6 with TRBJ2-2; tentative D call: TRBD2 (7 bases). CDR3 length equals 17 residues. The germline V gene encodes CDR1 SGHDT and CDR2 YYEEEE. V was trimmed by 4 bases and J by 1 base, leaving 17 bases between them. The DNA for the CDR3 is TGTGCCAGCAGCCCAAGGGGGGGGACACGGAACACCGGGGAGCTGTTTTTT. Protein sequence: CASSPRGGTRNTGELFF. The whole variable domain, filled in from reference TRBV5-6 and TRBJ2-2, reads DAGVTQSPTHLIKTRGQQVTLRCSPKSGHDTVSWYQQALGQGPQFIFQYYEEEERQRGNFPDRFSGHQFPNYSSELNVNALLLGDSALYLCASSPRGGTRNTGELFFGEGSRLTVL.

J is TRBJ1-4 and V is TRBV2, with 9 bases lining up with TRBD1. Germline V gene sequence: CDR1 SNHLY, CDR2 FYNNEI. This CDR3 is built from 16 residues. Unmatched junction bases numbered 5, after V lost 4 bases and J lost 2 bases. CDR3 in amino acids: CASSATGGGTNEKLFF. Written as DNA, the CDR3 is TGTGCCAGCAGTGCAACAGGGGGCGGGACTAATGAAAAACTGTTTTTT.

In nucleotides, the CDR3 is TGTGCCACCAGTGACCATGGGACAGGGGAAACGGCTAACTATGGCTACACCTTC. Protein sequence: CATSDHGTGETANYGYTF. J is TRBJ1-2 and V is TRBV24-1; TRBD1 aligns across 10 bases. Trimming removed 4 bases from V and 0 bases from J; junction bases left unmatched: 10. Germline CDR1 KGHDR, CDR2 SFDVKD. There are 18 residues in the CDR3.

The CDR3 region is CASSTFSDGYTF. CDR3 coding DNA: TGTGCCAGCAGTACCTTTTCAGATGGCTACACCTTC. The rearrangement uses TRBV28 and TRBJ1-2; D is uncertain. V was pared by 5 bases and J by 6 bases, with 10 bases between. CDR1 is MDHEN and CDR2 is SYDVKM in the germline V gene. This CDR3 region has 12 residues.

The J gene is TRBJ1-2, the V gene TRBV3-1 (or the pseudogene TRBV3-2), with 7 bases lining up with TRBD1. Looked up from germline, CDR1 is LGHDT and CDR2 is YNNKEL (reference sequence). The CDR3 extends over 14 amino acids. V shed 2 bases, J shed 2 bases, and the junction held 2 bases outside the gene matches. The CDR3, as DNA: TGTGCCAGCAGCCAATTGGGACAGAACTATGGCTACACCTTC. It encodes CASSQLGQNYGYTF.

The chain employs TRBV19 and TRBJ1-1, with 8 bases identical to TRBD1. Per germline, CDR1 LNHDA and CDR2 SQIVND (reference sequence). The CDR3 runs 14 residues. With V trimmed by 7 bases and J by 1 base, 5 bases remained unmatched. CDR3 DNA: TGTGCCAGTACCGCCGGACAGGGGAACACTGAAGCTTTCTTT. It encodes CASTAGQGNTEAFF.